The 9 T cell receptor beta chains below were found in one sample sequenced in a study of blood T cell repertoires in COVID-19. This table comes from immunoSEQ multiplex PCR, and its TCRdb copy is limited to in-frame clones, with some not included. The table shows about 320,000 clones, with about 83% occurring only once. Sequencing was carried out using peripheral blood. The receptors were sampled from a woman aged 45-59 years with acute or convalescent COVID-19.

The chain links TRBV18 to TRBJ2-7; D is undetermined. From germline, CDR1 is KGHSH and CDR2 LQKENI. V lost 0 bases and J 2 bases, leaving 8 bases between the germline ends. The CDR3 runs to 14 residues. The CDR3 spells CASSPPNYAYEQYF. In nucleotides, the CDR3 is TGTGCCAGCTCACCACCCAACTATGCCTACGAGCAGTACTTC.

This chain joins TRBV24-1 and TRBJ2-5, with D tentatively TRBD2 (5 bases). Per germline, CDR1 KGHDR and CDR2 SFDVKD. V was shortened by 3 bases and J by 0 bases, with 16 bases between the two germline ends. The CDR3 covers 17 residues. The CDR3 sequence: CATSDLGRGAYQETQYF. For the CDR3, the DNA is TGTGCCACCAGTGATCTCGGACGGGGAGCTTACCAAGAGACCCAGTACTTC.

The V and J genes are TRBV19 and TRBJ1-3; 7 nucleotides line up with TRBD1. V gave up 4 bases and J gave up 3 bases; unmatched junction bases: 6. The CDR3 contains 15 residues. Germline V gene lookup returns CDR1 LNHDA and CDR2 SQIVND (reference sequence). The CDR3 DNA follows: TGTGCCAGTAGTAACCGGGACAGAAGTGGAAACACCATATATTTT. Its protein product is CASSNRDRSGNTIYF.

The rearrangement links TRBV4-2 to TRBJ2-7; D gene uncertain. In germline, CDR1 is LGHNA, CDR2 YNFKEQ. The CDR3 has 14 amino acids. Trimming pared 0 bases from V and 4 bases from J, leaving 10 bases between. CDR3 sequence reads: CASSQDSARYEQYF. CDR3 sequence (DNA): TGTGCCAGCAGCCAAGATTCCGCTAGGTACGAGCAGTACTTC.

The chain recombines TRBV5-8 with TRBJ2-7; D uncertain. The CDR3 is 13 amino acids. The V gene's germline CDR1 is SGHTS and CDR2 YDEGEE. Between the trimmed V and J ends, which lost 1 base and 2 bases, there was a span of 7 bases. CDR3 DNA sequence: TGTGCCAGCAGCTTGTTTGAGACCTACGAGCAGTACTTC. This sequence encodes CASSLFETYEQYF.

Turning to this clone: Other nucleotide sequences from this sample produce the same CDR3. The rearrangement joins TRBV15 to TRBJ1-4; 9 bases fit TRBD1. The ends lost 3 bases at V and 7 bases at J; junction bases unmatched: 0. The CDR3 covers 13 residues. The germline V gene has CDR1 LNHNV and CDR2 YYDKDF (reference sequence). The chain's CDR3 is CATSRDRGEKLFF. The CDR3 coding sequence is TGTGCCACCAGCAGGGACAGGGGTGAAAAACTGTTTTTT.

V usage is TRBV28 and J usage is TRBJ2-1; TRBD2 matches 9 bases. The J segment lost 7 bases and the V segment lost 7 bases, leaving 8 bases of the junction unmatched. The CDR3 length is 14 residues. In germline, CDR1 is MDHEN, CDR2 SYDVKM. CDR3 in DNA: TGTGCCAGCACTTCCGGGACTAGCTTGAATGAGCAGTTCTTC. Translation: CASTSGTSLNEQFF.

The genes are TRBV10-2 and TRBJ1-2, with 9 bases aligning to TRBD1. The V gene end was trimmed by 9 bases and the J gene end by 4 bases; junction bases not matched to a gene: 6. The CDR3 totals 13 residues. Germline V gene data show CDR1 as WSHSY and CDR2 as SAAADI. CDR3 DNA: TGCGCCAGTACTACAGGGGGCGGCTATGGCTACACCTTC. Residues: CASTTGGGYGYTF.

Only one count was recorded for this clone. The chain carries TRBV19 and TRBJ1-5; TRBD1 aligns across 7 bases. The V gene end was trimmed by 6 bases and the J gene end by 1 base; junction bases not matched to a gene: 6. CDR3 length: 15 residues. Germline CDR1 reads LNHDA; CDR2 reads SQIVND (reference sequence). The CDR3 bases are TGTGCCAGTAGAATGACAGGGCCCAGCAATCAGCCCCAGCATTTT. This encodes CASRMTGPSNQPQHF.